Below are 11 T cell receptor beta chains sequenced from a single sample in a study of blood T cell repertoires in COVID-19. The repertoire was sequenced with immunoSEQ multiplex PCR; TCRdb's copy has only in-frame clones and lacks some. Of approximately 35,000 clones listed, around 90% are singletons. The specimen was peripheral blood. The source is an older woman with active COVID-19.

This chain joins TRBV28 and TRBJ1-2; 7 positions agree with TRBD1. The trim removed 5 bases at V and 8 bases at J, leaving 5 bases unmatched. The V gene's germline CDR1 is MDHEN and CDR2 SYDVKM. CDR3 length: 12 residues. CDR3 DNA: TGTGCCAGCAGTGACGACAGGGTGGGCTACACCTTC. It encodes CASSDDRVGYTF.

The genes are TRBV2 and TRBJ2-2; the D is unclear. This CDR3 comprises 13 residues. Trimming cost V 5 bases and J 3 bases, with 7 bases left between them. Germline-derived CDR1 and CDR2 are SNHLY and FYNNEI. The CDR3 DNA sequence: TGTGCCAGCAGTCCTCAGTACACCGGGGAGCTGTTTTTT. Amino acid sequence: CASSPQYTGELFF.

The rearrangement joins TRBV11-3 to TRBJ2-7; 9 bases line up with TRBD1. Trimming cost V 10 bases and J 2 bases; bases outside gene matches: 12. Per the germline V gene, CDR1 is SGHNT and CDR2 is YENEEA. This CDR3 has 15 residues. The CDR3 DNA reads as TGTGCCACCTCGACTGGGACAGGGACCCCCTACGAGCAGTACTTC. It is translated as CATSTGTGTPYEQYF.

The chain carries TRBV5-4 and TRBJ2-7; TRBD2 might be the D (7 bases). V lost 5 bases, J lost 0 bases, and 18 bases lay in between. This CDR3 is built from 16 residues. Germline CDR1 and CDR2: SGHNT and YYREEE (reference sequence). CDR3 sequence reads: CASSPTGGSSSYEQYF. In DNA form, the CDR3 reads TGTGCCAGCAGTCCGACGGGGGGCTCGAGCTCCTACGAGCAGTACTTC.

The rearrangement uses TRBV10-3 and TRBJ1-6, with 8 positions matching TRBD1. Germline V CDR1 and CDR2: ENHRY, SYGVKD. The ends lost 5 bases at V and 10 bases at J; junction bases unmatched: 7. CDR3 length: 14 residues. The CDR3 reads CAISTGQGESPLHF. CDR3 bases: TGTGCCATCAGTACTGGACAGGGTGAATCACCCCTCCACTTT.

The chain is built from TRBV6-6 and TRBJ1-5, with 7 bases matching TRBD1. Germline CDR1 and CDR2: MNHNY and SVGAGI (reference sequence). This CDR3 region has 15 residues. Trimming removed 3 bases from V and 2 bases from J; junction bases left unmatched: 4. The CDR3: CASSYIGQGNQPQHF. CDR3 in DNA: TGTGCCAGCAGTTATATCGGACAGGGCAATCAGCCCCAGCATTTT.

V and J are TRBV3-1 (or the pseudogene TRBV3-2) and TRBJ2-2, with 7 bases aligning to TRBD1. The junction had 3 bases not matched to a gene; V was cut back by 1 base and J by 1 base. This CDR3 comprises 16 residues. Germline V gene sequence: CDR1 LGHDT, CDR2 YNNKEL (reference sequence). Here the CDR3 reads CASSQGWDRNTGELFF. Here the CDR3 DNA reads TGTGCCAGCAGCCAAGGCTGGGACAGGAACACCGGGGAGCTGTTTTTT.

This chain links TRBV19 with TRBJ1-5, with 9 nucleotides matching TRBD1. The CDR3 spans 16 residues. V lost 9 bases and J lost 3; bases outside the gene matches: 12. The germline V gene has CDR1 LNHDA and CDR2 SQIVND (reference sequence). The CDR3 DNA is TGTGCCAGCCAGTATGTCGGGACAGGGCCCAATCAGCCCCAGCATTTT. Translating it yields CASQYVGTGPNQPQHF.

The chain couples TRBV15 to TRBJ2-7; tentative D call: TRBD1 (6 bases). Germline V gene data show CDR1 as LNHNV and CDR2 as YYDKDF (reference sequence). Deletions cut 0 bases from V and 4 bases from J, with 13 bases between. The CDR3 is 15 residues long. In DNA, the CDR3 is TGTGCCACCAGCAGAGATGGCAGGGGACCATACGAGCAGTACTTC. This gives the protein CATSRDGRGPYEQYF.

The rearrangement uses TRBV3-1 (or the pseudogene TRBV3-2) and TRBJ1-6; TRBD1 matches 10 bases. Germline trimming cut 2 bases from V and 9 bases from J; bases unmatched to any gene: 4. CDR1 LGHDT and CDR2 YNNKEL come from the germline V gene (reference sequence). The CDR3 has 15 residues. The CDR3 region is CASSQKGQGGSPLHF. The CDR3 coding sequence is TGTGCCAGCAGCCAAAAAGGACAGGGGGGTTCACCCCTCCACTTT.

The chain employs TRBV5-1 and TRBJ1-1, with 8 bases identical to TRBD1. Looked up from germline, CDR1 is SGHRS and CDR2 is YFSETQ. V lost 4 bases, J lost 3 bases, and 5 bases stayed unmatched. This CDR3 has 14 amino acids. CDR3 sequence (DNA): TGCGCCAGCAGCCCCGGACAGGGCGACACTGAAGCTTTCTTT. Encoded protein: CASSPGQGDTEAFF.